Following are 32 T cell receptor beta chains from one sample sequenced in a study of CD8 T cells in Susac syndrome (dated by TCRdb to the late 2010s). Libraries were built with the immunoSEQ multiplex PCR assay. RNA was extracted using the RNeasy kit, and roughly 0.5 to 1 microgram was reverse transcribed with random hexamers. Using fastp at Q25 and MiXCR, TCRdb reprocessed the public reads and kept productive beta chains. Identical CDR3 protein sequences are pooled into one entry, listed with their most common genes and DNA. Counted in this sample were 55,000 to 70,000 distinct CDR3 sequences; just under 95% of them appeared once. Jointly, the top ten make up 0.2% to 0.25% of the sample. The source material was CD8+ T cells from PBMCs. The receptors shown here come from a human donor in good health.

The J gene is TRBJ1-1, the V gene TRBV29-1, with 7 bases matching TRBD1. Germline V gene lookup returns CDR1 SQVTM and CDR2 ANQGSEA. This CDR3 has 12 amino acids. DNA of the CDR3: TGCAGTGTTTTAACAGGGGAAACTGAAGCTTTCTTT. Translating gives CSVLTGETEAFF.

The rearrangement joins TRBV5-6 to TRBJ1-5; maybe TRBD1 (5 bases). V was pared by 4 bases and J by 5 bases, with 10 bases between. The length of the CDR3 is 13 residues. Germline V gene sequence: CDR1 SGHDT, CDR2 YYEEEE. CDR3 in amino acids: CASSTGSYQPQHF. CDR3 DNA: TGTGCCAGCAGCACAGGAAGTTATCAGCCCCAGCATTTT.

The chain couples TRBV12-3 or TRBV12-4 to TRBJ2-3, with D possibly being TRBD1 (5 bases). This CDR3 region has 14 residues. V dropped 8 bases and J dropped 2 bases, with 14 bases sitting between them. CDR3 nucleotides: TGTGCCAGCTCCATGGACAAACACACAGATACGCAGTATTTT. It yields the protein CASSMDKHTDTQYF.

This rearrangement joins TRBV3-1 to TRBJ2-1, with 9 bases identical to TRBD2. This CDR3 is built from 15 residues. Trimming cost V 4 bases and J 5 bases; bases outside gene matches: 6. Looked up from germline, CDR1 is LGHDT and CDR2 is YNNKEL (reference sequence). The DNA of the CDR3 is TGTGCCAGCAGCCCCCTGGGACTAGCAGACAATGAGCAGTTCTTC. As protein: CASSPLGLADNEQFF.

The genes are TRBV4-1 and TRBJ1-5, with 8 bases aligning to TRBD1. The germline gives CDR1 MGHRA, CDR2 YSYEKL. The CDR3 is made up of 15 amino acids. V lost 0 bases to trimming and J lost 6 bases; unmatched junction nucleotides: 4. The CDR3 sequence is CASSQDRGHGQPQHF. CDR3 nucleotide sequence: TGCGCCAGCAGCCAAGACAGGGGGCACGGTCAGCCCCAGCATTTT.

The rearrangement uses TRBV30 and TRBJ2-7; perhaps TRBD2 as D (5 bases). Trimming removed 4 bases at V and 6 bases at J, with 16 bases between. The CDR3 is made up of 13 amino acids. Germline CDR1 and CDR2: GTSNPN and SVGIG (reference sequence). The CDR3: CAWTTHQGGEQYF. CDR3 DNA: TGTGCCTGGACCACACACCAAGGAGGCGAGCAGTACTTC.

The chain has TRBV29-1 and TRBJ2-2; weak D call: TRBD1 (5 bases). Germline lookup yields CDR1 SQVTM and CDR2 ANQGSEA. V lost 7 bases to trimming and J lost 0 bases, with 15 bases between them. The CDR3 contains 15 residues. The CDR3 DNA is TGCAGCGCCTTGACAGCCGGCGCGAACACCGGGGAGCTGTTTTTT. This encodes CSALTAGANTGELFF.

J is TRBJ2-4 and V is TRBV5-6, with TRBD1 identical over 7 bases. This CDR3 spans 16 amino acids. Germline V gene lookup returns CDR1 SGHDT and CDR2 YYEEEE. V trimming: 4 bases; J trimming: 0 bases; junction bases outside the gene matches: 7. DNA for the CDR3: TGTGCCAGCAGCCCAGGGACAGAGCTAGCCAAAAACATTCAGTACTTC. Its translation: CASSPGTELAKNIQYF.

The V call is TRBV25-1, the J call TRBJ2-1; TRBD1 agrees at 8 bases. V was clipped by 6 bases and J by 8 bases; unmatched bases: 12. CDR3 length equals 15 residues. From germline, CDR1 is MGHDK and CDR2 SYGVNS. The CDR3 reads CASSDPGQEKDEQFF. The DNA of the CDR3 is TGTGCCAGCAGCGACCCGGGACAGGAAAAGGATGAGCAGTTCTTC.

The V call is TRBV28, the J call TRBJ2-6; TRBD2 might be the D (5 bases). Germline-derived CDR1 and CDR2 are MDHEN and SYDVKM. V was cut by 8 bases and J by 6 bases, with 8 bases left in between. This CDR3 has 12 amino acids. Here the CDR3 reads CASEGAANVLTF. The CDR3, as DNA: TGTGCCAGCGAGGGCGCGGCCAACGTCCTGACTTTC.

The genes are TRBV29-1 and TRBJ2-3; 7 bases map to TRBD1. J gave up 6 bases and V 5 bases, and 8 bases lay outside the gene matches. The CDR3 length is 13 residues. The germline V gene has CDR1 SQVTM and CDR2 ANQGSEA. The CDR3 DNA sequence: TGCAGCGTTCAGCAGGGGGACCCCGATACGCAGTATTTT. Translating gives CSVQQGDPDTQYF.

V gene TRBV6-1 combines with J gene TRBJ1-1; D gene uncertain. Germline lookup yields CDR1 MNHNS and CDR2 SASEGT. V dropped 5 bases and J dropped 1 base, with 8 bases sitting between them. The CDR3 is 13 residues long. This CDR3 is CASSLATNTEAFF. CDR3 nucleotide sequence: TGTGCCAGCAGTCTGGCGACGAACACTGAAGCTTTCTTT.

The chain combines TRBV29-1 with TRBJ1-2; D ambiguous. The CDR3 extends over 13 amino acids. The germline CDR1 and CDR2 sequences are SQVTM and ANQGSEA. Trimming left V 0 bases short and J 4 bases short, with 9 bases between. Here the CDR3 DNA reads TGCAGCGTTGAAGATCTAACAGTCTATGGCTACACCTTC. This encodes CSVEDLTVYGYTF.

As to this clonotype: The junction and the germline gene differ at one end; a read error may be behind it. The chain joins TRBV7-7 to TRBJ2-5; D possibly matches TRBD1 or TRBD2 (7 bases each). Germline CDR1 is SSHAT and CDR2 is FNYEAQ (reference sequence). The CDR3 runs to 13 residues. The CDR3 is CASSSGGQETQYF. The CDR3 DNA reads TGTGCTAGCAGCTCGGGGGGACAGGAGACCCAGTACTTC.

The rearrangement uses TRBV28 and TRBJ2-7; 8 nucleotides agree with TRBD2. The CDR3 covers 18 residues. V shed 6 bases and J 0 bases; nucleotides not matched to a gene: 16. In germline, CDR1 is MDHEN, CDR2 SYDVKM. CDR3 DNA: TGTGCCAGCAGCCCCGTTGGAGCGGGGGCACCCAGCTCCTACGAGCAGTACGTC. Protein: CASSPVGAGAPSSYEQYV.

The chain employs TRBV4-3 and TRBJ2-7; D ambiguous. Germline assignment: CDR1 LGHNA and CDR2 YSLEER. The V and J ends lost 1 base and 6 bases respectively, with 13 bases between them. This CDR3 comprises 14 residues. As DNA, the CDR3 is TGCGCCAGCAGCCAAGGCGTCAGAAAGGGCGAGCAGTACGTC. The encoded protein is CASSQGVRKGEQYV.

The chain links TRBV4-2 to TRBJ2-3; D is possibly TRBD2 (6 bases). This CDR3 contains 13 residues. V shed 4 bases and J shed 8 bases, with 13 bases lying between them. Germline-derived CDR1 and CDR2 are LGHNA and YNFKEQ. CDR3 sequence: CASSPEVGGTQYF. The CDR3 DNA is TGTGCCAGCAGCCCCGAGGTGGGGGGTACGCAGTATTTT.

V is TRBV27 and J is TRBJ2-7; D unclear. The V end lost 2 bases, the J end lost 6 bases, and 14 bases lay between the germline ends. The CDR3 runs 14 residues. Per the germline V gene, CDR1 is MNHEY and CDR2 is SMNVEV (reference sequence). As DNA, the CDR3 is TGTGCCAGCAGTTTAGGGCCATACCTGCGCGAGCAGTACTTC. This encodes CASSLGPYLREQYF.

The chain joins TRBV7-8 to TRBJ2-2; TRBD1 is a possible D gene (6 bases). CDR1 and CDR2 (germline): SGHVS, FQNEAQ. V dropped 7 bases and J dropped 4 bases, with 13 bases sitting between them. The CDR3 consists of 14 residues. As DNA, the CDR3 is TGTGCCAGCACAGCAGGGGTGAGCACCGGGGAGCTGTTTTTT. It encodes CASTAGVSTGELFF.

CDR3 protein: CASSQSMALNTEAFF. The CDR3, as DNA: TGCGCCAGCAGTCAATCGATGGCCTTGAACACTGAAGCTTTCTTT. The chain is built from TRBV23-1 and TRBJ1-1; D is unclear. TRBV23-1 is marked as an open reading frame, function uncertain. Trimming pared 0 bases from V and 0 bases from J, leaving 8 bases between. The CDR3 runs to 15 residues.

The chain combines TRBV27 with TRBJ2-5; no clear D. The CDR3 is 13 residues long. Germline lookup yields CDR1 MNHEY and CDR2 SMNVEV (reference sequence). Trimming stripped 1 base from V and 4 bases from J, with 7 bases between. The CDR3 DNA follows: TGTGCCAGCAGTTTATGGCTAGGAGAGACCCAGTACTTC. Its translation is CASSLWLGETQYF.

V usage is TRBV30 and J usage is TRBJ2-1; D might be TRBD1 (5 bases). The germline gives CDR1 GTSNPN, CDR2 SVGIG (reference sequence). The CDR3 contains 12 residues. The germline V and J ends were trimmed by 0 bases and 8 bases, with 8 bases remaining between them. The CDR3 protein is CAWSVQGDEQFF. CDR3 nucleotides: TGTGCCTGGAGTGTACAAGGGGATGAGCAGTTCTTC. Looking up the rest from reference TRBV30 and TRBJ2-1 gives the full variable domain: SQTIHQWPATLVQPVGSPLSLECTVEGTSNPNLYWYRQAAGRGLQLLFYSVGIGQISSEVPQNLSASRPQDRQFILSSKKLLLSDSGFYLCAWSVQGDEQFFGPGTRLTVL.

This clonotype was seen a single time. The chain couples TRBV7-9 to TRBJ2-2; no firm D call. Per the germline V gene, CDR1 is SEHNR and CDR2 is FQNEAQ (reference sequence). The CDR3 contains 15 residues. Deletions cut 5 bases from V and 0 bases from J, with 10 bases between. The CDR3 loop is CASSKTIANTGELFF. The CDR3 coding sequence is TGTGCCAGCAGCAAAACTATCGCGAACACCGGGGAGCTGTTTTTT.

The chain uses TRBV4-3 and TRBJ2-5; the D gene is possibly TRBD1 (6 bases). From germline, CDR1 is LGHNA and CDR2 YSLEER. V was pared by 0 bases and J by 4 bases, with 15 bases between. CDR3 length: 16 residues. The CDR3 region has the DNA TGCGCCAGCAGCCAAGATCCGTCCAGGGGCCGAGAGACCCAGTACTTC. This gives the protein CASSQDPSRGRETQYF.

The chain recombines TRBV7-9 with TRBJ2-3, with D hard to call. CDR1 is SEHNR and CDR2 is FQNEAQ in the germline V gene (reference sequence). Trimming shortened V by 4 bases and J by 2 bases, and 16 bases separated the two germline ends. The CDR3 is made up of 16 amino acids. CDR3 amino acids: CASSSTNPDHTDTQYF. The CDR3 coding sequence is TGTGCCAGCAGCTCGACGAATCCGGACCACACAGATACGCAGTATTTT. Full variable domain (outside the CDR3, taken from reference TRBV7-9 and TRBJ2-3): DTGVSQNPRHKITKRGQNVTFRCDPISEHNRLYWYRQTLGQGPEFLTYFQNEAQLEKSRLLSDRFSAERPKGSFSTLEIQRTEQGDSAMYLCASSSTNPDHTDTQYFGPGTRLTVL.

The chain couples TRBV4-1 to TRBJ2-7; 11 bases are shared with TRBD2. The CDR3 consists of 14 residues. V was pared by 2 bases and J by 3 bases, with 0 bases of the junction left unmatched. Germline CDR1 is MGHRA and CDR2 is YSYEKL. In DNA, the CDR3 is TGCGCCAGCAGCCAACTAGCGGGGGGCTACGAGCAGTACTTC. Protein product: CASSQLAGGYEQYF.

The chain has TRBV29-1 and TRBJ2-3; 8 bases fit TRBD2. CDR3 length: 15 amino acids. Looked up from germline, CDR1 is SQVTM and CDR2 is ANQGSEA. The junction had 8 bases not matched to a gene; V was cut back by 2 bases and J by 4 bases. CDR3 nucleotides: TGCAGCGTTGAAAGGGTGAACGGGGGGGCAGATACGCAGTATTTT. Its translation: CSVERVNGGADTQYF.

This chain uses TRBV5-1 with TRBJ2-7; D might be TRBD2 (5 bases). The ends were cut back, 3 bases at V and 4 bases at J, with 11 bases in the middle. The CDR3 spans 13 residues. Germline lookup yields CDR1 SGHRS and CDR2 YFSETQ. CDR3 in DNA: TGCGCCAGCAGCTACCTTGGAGGTTACGAGCAGTACTTC. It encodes CASSYLGGYEQYF.

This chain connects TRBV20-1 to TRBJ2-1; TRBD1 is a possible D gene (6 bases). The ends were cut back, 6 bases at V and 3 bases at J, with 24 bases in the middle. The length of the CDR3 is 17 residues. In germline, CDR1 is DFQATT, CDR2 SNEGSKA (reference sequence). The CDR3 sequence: CSARTVDAGGLYNEQFF. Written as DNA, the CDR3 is TGCAGTGCGAGGACAGTCGATGCCGGCGGTCTCTACAATGAGCAGTTCTTC.

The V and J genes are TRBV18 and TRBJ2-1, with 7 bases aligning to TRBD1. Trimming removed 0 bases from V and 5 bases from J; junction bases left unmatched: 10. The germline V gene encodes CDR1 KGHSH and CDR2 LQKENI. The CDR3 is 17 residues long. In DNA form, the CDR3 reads TGTGCCAGCTCACCACCCCCGGGACAGCTACATAACAATGAGCAGTTCTTC. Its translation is CASSPPPGQLHNNEQFF.

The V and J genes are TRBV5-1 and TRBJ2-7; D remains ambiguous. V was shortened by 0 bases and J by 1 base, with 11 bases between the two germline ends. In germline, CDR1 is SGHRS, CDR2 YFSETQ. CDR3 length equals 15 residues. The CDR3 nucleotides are TGCGCCAGCAGCTTGGCTTCAGATTTTTCCTACGAGCAGTACTTC. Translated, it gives CASSLASDFSYEQYF. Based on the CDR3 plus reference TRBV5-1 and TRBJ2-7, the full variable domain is KAGVTQTPRYLIKTRGQQVTLSCSPISGHRSVSWYQQTPGQGLQFLFEYFSETQRNKGNFPGRFSGRQFSNSRSEMNVSTLELGDSALYLCASSLASDFSYEQYFGPGTRLTVT.

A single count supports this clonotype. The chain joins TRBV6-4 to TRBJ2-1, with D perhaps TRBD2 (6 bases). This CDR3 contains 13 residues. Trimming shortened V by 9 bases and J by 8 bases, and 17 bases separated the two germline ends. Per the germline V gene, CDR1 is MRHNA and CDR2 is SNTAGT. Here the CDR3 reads CASSLLATHEQFF. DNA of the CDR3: TGTGCCAGTTCCCTCCTAGCGACCCATGAGCAGTTCTTC.